The clone carrying this T cell receptor beta chain has at least ten counts. Antigen: not known. The data were taken from a study of tumor-infiltrating lymphocytes in primary liver carcinoma. General observations from the study: Tumor samples exhibited a significantly greater top-250-clone fraction than blood samples (p = 0.039).

Unsorted whole blood yielded the blood RNA, and germline DNA was also extracted. In germline, CDR1 is MNHNY, CDR2 SVGAGI (reference sequence). Trimming stripped 0 bases from V and 7 bases from J, with 10 bases between. This CDR3 has 13 amino acids. Total RNA (around 0.45 ug) served as template for TCR beta cDNA synthesis primed by a constant-region primer. Three nested multiplex PCR rounds of slightly modified ARM-PCR generated TCR beta libraries. The study ran its first two PCR rounds for around 10 cycles each, using TRBV1-TRBV30 forward primers and a C-beta reverse primer. TCRdb used MiXCR to reprocess the multiplex PCR reads, holding one entry per CDR3 protein. The sample has 320,000 or so distinct CDR3 sequences, 60% to 80% seen once.

Sequencing used peripheral blood. The genes are TRBV6-6 and TRBJ2-7; D might be TRBD2 (6 bases). This receptor was identified in a man between 35 and 55 years old with primary liver carcinoma and hepatitis B virus infection. The DNA of the CDR3 is TGTGCCAGCAGTTACTCGGGCCGGGGGGAGCAGTACTTC. Translation: CASSYSGRGEQYF.